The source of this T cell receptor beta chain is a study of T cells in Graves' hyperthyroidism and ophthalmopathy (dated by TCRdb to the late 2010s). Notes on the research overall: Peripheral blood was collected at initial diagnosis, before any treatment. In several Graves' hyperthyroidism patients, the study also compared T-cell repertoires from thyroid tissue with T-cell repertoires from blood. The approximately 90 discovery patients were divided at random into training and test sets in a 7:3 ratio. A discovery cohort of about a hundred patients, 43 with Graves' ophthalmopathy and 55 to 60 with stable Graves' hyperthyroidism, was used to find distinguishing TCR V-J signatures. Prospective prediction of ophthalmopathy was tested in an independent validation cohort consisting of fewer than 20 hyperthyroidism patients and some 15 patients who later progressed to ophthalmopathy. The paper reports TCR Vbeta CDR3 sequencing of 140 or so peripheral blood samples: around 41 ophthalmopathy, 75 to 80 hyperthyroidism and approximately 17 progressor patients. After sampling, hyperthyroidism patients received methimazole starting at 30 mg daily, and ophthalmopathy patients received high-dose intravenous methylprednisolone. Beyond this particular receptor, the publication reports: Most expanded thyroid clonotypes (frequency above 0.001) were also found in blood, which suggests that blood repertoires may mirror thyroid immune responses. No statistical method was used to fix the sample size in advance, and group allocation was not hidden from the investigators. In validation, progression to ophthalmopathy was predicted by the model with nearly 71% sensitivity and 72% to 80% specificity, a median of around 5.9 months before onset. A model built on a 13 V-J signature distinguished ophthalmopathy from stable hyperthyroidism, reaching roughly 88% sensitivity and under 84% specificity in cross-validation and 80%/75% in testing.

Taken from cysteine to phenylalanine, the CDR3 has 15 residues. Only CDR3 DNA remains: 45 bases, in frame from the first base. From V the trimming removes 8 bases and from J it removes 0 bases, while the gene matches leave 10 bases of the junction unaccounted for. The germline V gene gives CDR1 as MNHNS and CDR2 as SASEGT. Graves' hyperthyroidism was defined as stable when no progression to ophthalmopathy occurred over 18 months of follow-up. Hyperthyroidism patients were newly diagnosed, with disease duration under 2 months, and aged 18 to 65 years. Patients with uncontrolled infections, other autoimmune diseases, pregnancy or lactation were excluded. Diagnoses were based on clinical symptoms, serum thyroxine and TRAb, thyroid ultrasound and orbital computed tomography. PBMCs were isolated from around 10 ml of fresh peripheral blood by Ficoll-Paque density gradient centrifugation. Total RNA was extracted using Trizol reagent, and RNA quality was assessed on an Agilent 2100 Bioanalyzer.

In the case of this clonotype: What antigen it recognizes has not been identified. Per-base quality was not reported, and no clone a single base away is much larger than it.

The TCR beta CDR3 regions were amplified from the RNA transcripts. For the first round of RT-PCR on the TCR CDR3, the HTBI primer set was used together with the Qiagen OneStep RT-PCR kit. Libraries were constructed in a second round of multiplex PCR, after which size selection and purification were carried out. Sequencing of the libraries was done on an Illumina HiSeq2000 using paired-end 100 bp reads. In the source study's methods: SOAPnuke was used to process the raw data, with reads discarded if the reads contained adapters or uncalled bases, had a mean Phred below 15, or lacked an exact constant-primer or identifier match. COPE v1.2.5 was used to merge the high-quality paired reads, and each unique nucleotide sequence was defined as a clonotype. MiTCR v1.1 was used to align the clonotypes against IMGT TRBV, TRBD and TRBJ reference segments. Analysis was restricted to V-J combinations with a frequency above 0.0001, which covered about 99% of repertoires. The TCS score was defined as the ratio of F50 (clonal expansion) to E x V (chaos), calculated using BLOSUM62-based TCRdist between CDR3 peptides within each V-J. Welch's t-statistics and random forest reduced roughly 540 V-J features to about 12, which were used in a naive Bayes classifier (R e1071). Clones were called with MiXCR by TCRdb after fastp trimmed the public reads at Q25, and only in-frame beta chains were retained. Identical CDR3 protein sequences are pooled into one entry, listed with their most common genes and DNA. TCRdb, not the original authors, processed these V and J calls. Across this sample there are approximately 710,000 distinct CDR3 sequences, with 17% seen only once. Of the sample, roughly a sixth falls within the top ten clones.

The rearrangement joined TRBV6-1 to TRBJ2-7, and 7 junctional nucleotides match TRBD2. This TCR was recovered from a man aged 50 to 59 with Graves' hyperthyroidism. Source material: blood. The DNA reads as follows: TGTGCCAGCTCCTATCTAGCGGAGAGCTCCTACGAGCAGTACTTC. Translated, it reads CASSYLAESSYEQYF.